The rows below give T cell receptor beta chains drawn from one sample of a study of blood T cell repertoires in COVID-19. Some clones are missing from TCRdb's copy, which holds only in-frame ones; the method was immunoSEQ multiplex PCR. The sample shows around 180,000 clones, 82% of them seen only once. Sequencing was done on a sample of peripheral blood. The receptors shown here come from a woman older than 75 with active or convalescent COVID-19. CDR3s include the opening cysteine and the closing phenylalanine or tryptophan. The D gene is left open where the match is weak. Size is omitted from some rows. Given values are once, few, many or a class for expanded clones.

size	length	D	V	J	CDR3	DNA
.	16	TRBD2	TRBV5-4	TRBJ2-1	CASSLVAGGGANEQFF	TGTGCCAGCAGCTTGGTCGCGGGAGGCGGGGCCAATGAGCAGTTCTTC
.	12	.	TRBV30	TRBJ1-1	CACNRGGEEAFF	TGTGCCTGTAATAGGGGGGGGGAAGAAGCTTTCTTT
.	12	.	TRBV30	TRBJ2-5	CAWSNSQETQYF	TGTGCCTGGAGTAACAGTCAGGAGACCCAGTACTTC
.	13	.	TRBV11-1	TRBJ1-1	CASSKDMSTEAFF	TGTGCCAGCAGCAAAGACATGTCCACTGAAGCTTTCTTT
.	15	.	TRBV7-3	TRBJ2-3	CASSLRGGRTDTQYF	TGTGCCAGCAGCTTACGTGGTGGGCGCACAGATACGCAGTATTTT
.	16	.	TRBV18	TRBJ2-1	CASALRAESSYNEQFF	TGTGCCAGCGCCCTTAGAGCGGAGAGCTCCTACAATGAGCAGTTCTTC
.	14	TRBD1	TRBV5-4	TRBJ1-5	CASSPGGGNQPQHF	TGTGCCAGCAGCCCAGGGGGTGGCAATCAGCCCCAGCATTTT
.	14	TRBD1	TRBV10-3	TRBJ2-5	CAISRSTGVETQYF	TGTGCCATCAGTAGAAGTACAGGGGTGGAGACCCAGTACTTC
.	16	TRBD2	TRBV10-3	TRBJ2-7	CAISGGLAGEGYEQYF	TGTGCCATCAGTGGGGGACTAGCGGGAGAAGGCTACGAGCAGTACTTC
.	15	.	TRBV5-1	TRBJ2-1	CASSEQDSSYNEQFF	TGCGCCAGCAGCGAGCAGGACAGCTCCTACAATGAGCAGTTCTTC
.	14	TRBD2	TRBV6-5	TRBJ2-7	CASTGTGGSGEQYF	TGTGCCAGCACGGGGACGGGGGGTTCGGGCGAGCAGTACTTC
.	13	TRBD1	TRBV19	TRBJ1-2	CASLRQGSDGYTF	TGTGCCAGCCTCAGACAGGGGTCGGACGGCTACACCTTC
.	15	.	TRBV25-1	TRBJ2-5	CASSDPRGAGETQYF	TGTGCCAGCAGTGACCCCAGGGGGGCAGGGGAGACCCAGTACTTC
once	14	TRBD1	TRBV2	TRBJ1-2	CASSENRGSYGYTF	TGTGCCAGCAGTGAAAACAGGGGTAGCTATGGCTACACCTTC
.	16	.	TRBV9	TRBJ2-2	CASSVVPLDSPGELFF	TGTGCCAGCAGCGTAGTCCCTCTGGACTCTCCCGGGGAGCTGTTTTTT
few	14	TRBD1	TRBV7-9	TRBJ1-5	CASSRDRGNQPQHF	TGTGCCAGCAGCCGTGACAGGGGCAATCAGCCCCAGCATTTT
once	14	.	TRBV2	TRBJ1-5	CASTRIRVGQPQHF	TGTGCCAGCACCAGAATCAGGGTTGGCCAGCCCCAGCATTTT
.	18	TRBD2	TRBV15	TRBJ2-1	CATSRDLSGRASYNEQFF	TGTGCCACCAGCAGAGATCTGAGCGGGAGGGCCTCCTACAATGAGCAGTTCTTC
.	19	TRBD1	TRBV7-7	TRBJ2-1	CASRLPGQVSLSSYNEQFF	TGTGCCAGCAGGCTGCCGGGACAGGTCTCCCTCAGCTCCTACAATGAGCAGTTCTTC
.	11	.	TRBV6-1	TRBJ1-3	CASSGPNTIYF	TGTGCCAGCAGTGGTCCGAACACCATATATTTT
.	15	TRBD2	TRBV5-5	TRBJ2-1	CASSLRLAGGHEQFF	TGTGCCAGCAGCTTGAGACTAGCGGGAGGTCATGAGCAGTTCTTC
many	15	.	TRBV6-1	TRBJ2-1	CASSDLEGSYNEQFF	TGTGCCAGCAGTGATTTGGAGGGTTCCTACAATGAGCAGTTCTTC
.	14	TRBD1	TRBV28	TRBJ2-7	CASMRRQGVDEQYF	TGTGCCAGCATGAGAAGACAGGGGGTGGATGAGCAGTACTTC
.	16	.	TRBV6-4	TRBJ2-1	CASSVGSSGYYNEQFF	TGTGCCAGCAGTGTTGGGAGTAGCGGATACTACAATGAGCAGTTCTTC
few	11	.	TRBV2	TRBJ2-1	CASRLSGEQFF	TGTGCCAGCAGACTAAGTGGGGAGCAGTTCTTC
.	16	TRBD1	TRBV3-1/TRBV3-2	TRBJ2-7	CASSQPDRGHVRKQYF	TGTGCCAGCAGCCAACCCGACAGGGGTCATGTAAGGAAGCAGTACTTC
.	14	.	TRBV2	TRBJ1-1	CASSGGGAGTEAFF	TGTGCCAGCAGTGGGGGGGGAGCGGGGACTGAAGCTTTCTTT
.	14	.	TRBV6-6	TRBJ2-7	CASSPRGGSYEQYF	TGTGCCAGCAGTCCGCGAGGAGGGAGTTACGAGCAGTACTTC
.	13	.	TRBV3-1/TRBV3-2	TRBJ2-7	CASSLTGQNEQYF	TGTGCCAGCAGCTTGACAGGACAGAACGAGCAGTACTTC
once	14	.	TRBV5-1	TRBJ1-1	CASSLGSGRTEAFF	TGCGCCAGCAGCTTGGGCTCAGGGAGGACTGAAGCTTTCTTT
.	16	TRBD2	TRBV3-1/TRBV3-2	TRBJ2-2	CASSPLAGRSTGELFF	TGTGCCAGCAGCCCTCTAGCGGGAAGGAGCACCGGGGAGCTGTTTTTT
.	14	.	TRBV5-5	TRBJ2-7	CASSPGSYDPEQYF	TGTGCCAGCAGCCCAGGAAGCTATGATCCCGAGCAGTACTTC
.	13	.	TRBV11-2	TRBJ1-1	CASVQIQNTEAFF	TGTGCCAGTGTCCAAATCCAGAACACTGAAGCTTTCTTT
.	12	.	TRBV9	TRBJ2-1	CASSVSANEQFF	TGTGCCAGCAGCGTCAGCGCGAATGAGCAGTTCTTC
.	16	TRBD1	TRBV7-6	TRBJ1-1	CASSPGTGPMNTEAFF	TGTGCCAGCAGCCCGGGGACAGGACCTATGAACACTGAAGCTTTCTTT
.	17	TRBD1	TRBV19	TRBJ1-5	CASSARGTGAYREPQHF	TGTGCCAGTAGTGCCCGCGGGACAGGGGCTTATCGGGAGCCCCAGCATTTT
.	14	.	TRBV15	TRBJ2-5	CATSRGTSPETQYF	TGTGCCACCAGCAGAGGGACATCCCCAGAGACCCAGTACTTC